This is a list of T cell receptor beta chains from one sample in a study of cytomegalovirus exposure and HLA in healthy donors. Method: immunoSEQ multiplex PCR; TCRdb's copy keeps in-frame clones and lacks some. The sample has 25,000 to 35,000 clones; just under 90% are singletons. Sample: PBMCs. These receptors all stem from a boy aged 5 to 17 in good health and CMV-seronegative. The conserved cysteine and the conserved F or W are not part of the CDR3 here.

J | V | CDR3
TRBJ2-3 | TRBV7-2 | ASSFMSGGTGDTQY
TRBJ2-3 | TRBV6-1 | ASSELGGGGIDTQY
TRBJ1-2 | TRBV5-4 | ASSAGTGSGVYYGYT
TRBJ2-1 | TRBV5-4 | ASSLSFGGGVDNEQF
TRBJ2-1 | TRBV2 | ASSEHGGAKLHEQF
TRBJ1-2 | TRBV10-3 | AISESWTGSSGYT
TRBJ2-1 | TRBV2 | ASSGLAGGTNEQF
TRBJ2-3 | TRBV9 | ASSVRRGGTADTQY
TRBJ2-3 | TRBV7-2 | ASSTSGGASDTQY
TRBJ2-5 | TRBV28 | ASRRTGITEETQY
TRBJ1-1 | TRBV19 | ASLRFRDRDRVNTEAF
TRBJ1-1 | TRBV4-1 | ASSQDRQVNTEAF
TRBJ1-6 | TRBV5-5 | ASSLRPGVNSPLH
TRBJ2-5 | TRBV7-2 | ASSRDREETQY
TRBJ1-2 | TRBV6-5 | ASRATGTPNYGYT
TRBJ2-3 | TRBV7-3 | ASSFLGGEAISDTQY
TRBJ2-1 | TRBV5-1 | ASSLTGSSYNEQF
TRBJ1-3 | TRBV5-8 | ASSGGQGATGNTIY
TRBJ2-5 | TRBV18 | ASSPTGFQETQY
TRBJ2-2 | TRBV6-6 | ASSYSRESTGELF
TRBJ2-5 | TRBV5-1 | ASSLGRSGETQY
TRBJ1-2 | TRBV29-1 | SVELTGDYGYT
TRBJ2-1 | TRBV19 | ASSWDRGTEQF
TRBJ2-5 | TRBV9 | ASNQRDQETQY
TRBJ2-5 | TRBV2 | ATGGGTSSLGTQY
TRBJ1-5 | TRBV2 | ASSEVLAGGIQPQH
TRBJ2-1 | TRBV5-4 | ASSQGHPHNEQF
TRBJ1-4 | TRBV28 | ASSLRPGQEKLF
TRBJ1-5 | TRBV2 | ASSGTGGNQPQH
TRBJ2-7 | TRBV11-2 | ASSLILNWQGGYEQY
TRBJ1-2 | TRBV6-1 | ASREDPGDGYT
TRBJ1-5 | TRBV6-5 | ASSRQGSNQPQH
- | TRBV27 | ASNHARAPYEQY
TRBJ1-4 | TRBV19 | ASNPRFNEKLF
TRBJ1-2 | TRBV6-1 | ASSGASGGLSYGYT
TRBJ2-2 | TRBV19 | ASSRGTGNTGELF
TRBJ2-7 | TRBV29-1 | SAAYRGRVHEQY
TRBJ2-7 | TRBV5-4 | ASSLSRESAYEQY
TRBJ2-7 | TRBV21-1 | ASSKHSHEQY
TRBJ1-4 | TRBV4-1 | ASSQESVDRGNEKLF
TRBJ2-7 | TRBV6-6 | ASSYDTRGSYEQY
TRBJ1-2 | TRBV6-5 | ASSSPRRDYT
TRBJ1-4 | TRBV27 | ASSLLQGSEKLF
TRBJ1-5 | TRBV25-1 | ASSTGSNQPQH
TRBJ2-7 | TRBV5-1 | ASSLVAGGTSYEQY
TRBJ1-2 | TRBV5-6 | ASSLVWRPNYGYT
TRBJ1-2 | TRBV28 | ASKTGYYGYT
TRBJ1-2 | TRBV14 | ASSPRTGDGYT
TRBJ1-5 | TRBV19 | ASSIQGARGNQPQH
TRBJ1-2 | TRBV6-6 | ASSYSLAGYT
TRBJ2-3 | TRBV11-3 | ASSLYRGSDTQY
TRBJ1-5 | TRBV7-2 | ASSLRDISNQPQH